This TCR beta chain was found in a study of blood T cell repertoires in COVID-19. Across the whole study: Sites in the United States, Italy and Spain provided acute and convalescent COVID-19 samples.

Only in-frame clones appear in the TCRdb table, and some are missing; sequencing was by immunoSEQ multiplex PCR. The sample records about 260,000 clones, roughly 86% being singletons. The CDR3 is made up of 15 amino acids. CDR1 SGHDT and CDR2 YYEEEE come from the germline V gene. The V gene lost 5 bases and the J gene lost 0 bases, with 12 bases spanning the gap. The sequenced material came from peripheral blood. The V and J genes are TRBV5-6 and TRBJ2-1; D not resolved. The clonotype originates from a man between 18 and 29 years old with active or convalescent COVID-19. The CDR3 DNA follows: TGTGCCAGCAGTCCCACTTACGACTCCTACAATGAGCAGTTCTTC. This gives the protein CASSPTYDSYNEQFF.